This T cell receptor beta chain came from a study of blood T cell repertoires in COVID-19 (dated by TCRdb to between 2020 and 2021). Regarding the research as a whole: The collaborator samples originated in the United States, Italy and Spain and spanned the acute and convalescent phases of COVID-19. The material from the prospective study consisted of cDNA or gDNA derived from T cells, B-cell-depleted T cells, or PBMCs. Subjects who had been exposed to COVID-19, were actively infected with it, or had recovered from it provided the deeply sampled blood TCRbeta repertoires that made up the dataset. The repertoires were released in a freely available public database intended as a resource for research on the immune response to SARS-CoV-2. Samples came from the ongoing ImmuneRACE study (first 160 participants) plus 1,254 subjects from 6 global collaborators. Nearly every sample came with metadata listing a de-identified subject ID, COVID-19 status, age in years and sex. HLA class I and class II types, where available, came from metadata supplied by the sample provider rather than from assay-based typing.

V is pared back by 0 bases and J by 6 bases, with 14 bases lying between the germline termini. There are 15 amino acids in the CDR3, from cysteine to phenylalanine inclusive. CDR3 DNA is the only sequence kept; it has 45 bases, read in frame from the first base. CDR1 and CDR2, looked up from the germline V gene (reference sequence), are SGHKS and YYEKEE. Participants in the prospective study were enrolled through a virtual design, were aged roughly 18 to 100 years, and lived in fewer than 30 United States geographic areas. In the prospective study, cohorts were assigned on the basis of participant-reported clinical history obtained from a screening survey and a study questionnaire. In the prospective study, whole blood, serum and a nasopharyngeal or oropharyngeal swab were collected from each participant by mobile phlebotomists. Prospective study participants could optionally give additional blood draws and questionnaires over a roughly 2-month period. Prospective study blood samples were shipped either frozen or at room temperature before DNA extraction.

The immunoSEQ Assay, a bias-controlled multiplex PCR, was used to amplify TCRbeta CDR3 regions from genomic DNA. The published analysis was carried out like this. Nucleated cell counts per sample were estimated from amplification of reference gene primers within the assay. To quantify the absolute abundance of each unique TCRbeta CDR3 rearrangement, sequence reads were collapsed and filtered. For each sample, productive Simpson clonality was calculated as the square root of Simpson's diversity index across productive rearrangements. TCRdb carries this immuneACCESS record with in-frame sequences only. Its versions omit some clonotypes, under half of them owing to an unresolved V gene in the studies checked, with the rest unexplained. The D gene and trimming were derived from the DNA, and the V and J assignments and clone size from that table. The sample data list some 460,000 clones, and 70% to 90% of these were observed just once. The ten largest clones take up roughly 1.9% of the sample.

Points on this clone: The antigen it binds to is not known. No much larger clone is present one base from it, and per-base qualities are unavailable.

The paper's findings and limits, for the study overall: Clinical and demographic metadata were provided uncurated, with the amount varying by source and participant.

Material for sequencing was PBMCs or T cells enriched from blood (not recorded which). This clonotype was obtained from a woman between 18 and 29 years old with acute COVID-19. The chain couples TRBV5-5 to TRBJ2-3; TRBD1 might be the D gene, on 5 matching bases. CDR3 loop: CASSLGLLSGDTQYF. The DNA is as follows: TGTGCCAGCAGCTTGGGTTTGTTGTCAGGGGATACGCAGTATTTT.